These T cell receptor gamma chains were read from a single sample in a study of gamma-delta chains in newborns, infants, children. TCRdb called clones anew from the reads with CATT. Of some 810 gamma-chain clones listed, under 2.5% were seen once; the top ten hold 11% to 15%. The sequencing sample was made of blood. Receptors were obtained from a child who was a newborn, infant or young child, either healthy, febrile or measles-vaccinated (not recorded which). Each CDR3 is given with its conserved first and last residue. The size of a clone is reported for some rows only, either as once, few or many, or as a class for expanded clones.

v_call: TRGV3; clone_size: large; j_call: TRGJ1/TRGJ2; cdr3_aa: CATWDRPNRSEKLF; cdr3_nt: TGTGCCACCTGGGACAGGCCTAATAGGTCGGAGAAACTCTTT
v_call: TRGV4; clone_size: NA; j_call: TRGJP1; cdr3_aa: CATWDSVGWFKIF; cdr3_nt: TGTGCCACCTGGGATAGTGTTGGTTGGTTCAAGATATTT
v_call: TRGV2; clone_size: large; j_call: TRGJ1/TRGJ2; cdr3_aa: CATWDGIYYKKLF; cdr3_nt: TGTGCCACCTGGGACGGGATTTATTATAAGAAACTCTTT
v_call: TRGV5; clone_size: large; j_call: TRGJ1/TRGJ2; cdr3_aa: CATWDRPLKKLF; cdr3_nt: TGTGCCACCTGGGACAGGCCCCTTAAGAAACTCTTT
v_call: TRGV9; clone_size: large; j_call: TRGJP1; cdr3_aa: CALWEDGWFKIF; cdr3_nt: TGTGCCTTGTGGGAGGATGGTTGGTTCAAGATATTT
v_call: TRGV3; clone_size: large; j_call: TRGJP2; cdr3_aa: CATWDKGVGDWIKTF; cdr3_nt: TGTGCCACCTGGGACAAGGGGGTTGGTGATTGGATCAAGACGTTT
v_call: TRGV4; clone_size: large; j_call: TRGJ1/TRGJ2; cdr3_aa: CATWDRPICYKKLF; cdr3_nt: TGTGCCACCTGGGACCGACCCATTTGTTATAAGAAACTCTTT
v_call: TRGV3; clone_size: large; j_call: TRGJ1/TRGJ2; cdr3_aa: CATWDRLGYKKLF; cdr3_nt: TGTGCCACCTGGGACAGGCTCGGTTATAAGAAACTCTTT
v_call: TRGV8; clone_size: NA; j_call: TRGJ1/TRGJ2; cdr3_aa: CATWGTDKKLF; cdr3_nt: TGTGCTACCTGGGGTACAGATAAGAAACTCTTC
v_call: TRGV9; clone_size: large; j_call: TRGJP1; cdr3_aa: CALWCHTTGWFKIF; cdr3_nt: TGTGCCTTGTGGTGTCATACCACTGGTTGGTTCAAGATATTT
v_call: TRGV4; clone_size: large; j_call: TRGJP1; cdr3_aa: CATWDGRNTTGWFKIF; cdr3_nt: TGTGCCACCTGGGATGGGCGGAATACCACTGGTTGGTTCAAGATATTT
v_call: TRGV5; clone_size: large; j_call: TRGJ1/TRGJ2; cdr3_aa: CATWETNYYKKLF; cdr3_nt: TGTGCCACCTGGGAGACGAATTATTATAAGAAACTCTTT
v_call: TRGV4; clone_size: hyperexpanded; j_call: TRGJ1/TRGJ2; cdr3_aa: CATWDQGYKKLF; cdr3_nt: TGTGCCACCTGGGATCAGGGTTATAAGAAACTCTTT
v_call: TRGV4; clone_size: medium-sized; j_call: TRGJP1; cdr3_aa: CATWDGGPTGWFKIF; cdr3_nt: TGTGCCACCTGGGATGGGGGCCCCACTGGTTGGTTCAAGATATTT
v_call: TRGV9; clone_size: large; j_call: TRGJ1/TRGJ2; cdr3_aa: CALWEVGGKLF; cdr3_nt: TGTGCCTTGTGGGAGGTGGGAGGGAAACTCTTT
v_call: TRGV4; clone_size: large; j_call: TRGJ1/TRGJ2; cdr3_aa: CATWDGPEDYYKKLF; cdr3_nt: TGTGCCACCTGGGATGGGCCGGAGGATTATTATAAGAAACTCTTT
v_call: TRGV8; clone_size: medium-sized; j_call: TRGJ1/TRGJ2; cdr3_aa: CATWDRGAYYKKLF; cdr3_nt: TGTGCCACCTGGGATCGGGGGGCTTATTATAAGAAACTCTTT
v_call: TRGV5; clone_size: medium-sized; j_call: TRGJ1/TRGJ2; cdr3_aa: CATWDRRYYKKLF; cdr3_nt: TGTGCCACCTGGGACCGCCGGTATTATAAGAAACTCTTT
v_call: TRGV4; clone_size: large; j_call: TRGJ1/TRGJ2; cdr3_aa: CATWAYKKLF; cdr3_nt: TGTGCCACCTGGGCCTATAAGAAACTCTTT
v_call: TRGV4; clone_size: large; j_call: TRGJ1/TRGJ2; cdr3_aa: CATWDEGIKKLF; cdr3_nt: TGTGCCACCTGGGATGAGGGTATCAAGAAACTCTTT
v_call: TRGV3; clone_size: large; j_call: TRGJ1/TRGJ2; cdr3_aa: CATWDSHKGDYKKLF; cdr3_nt: TGTGCCACCTGGGACTCCCATAAGGGGGATTATAAGAAACTCTTT
v_call: TRGV4; clone_size: large; j_call: TRGJ1/TRGJ2; cdr3_aa: CATWDVYYKKLF; cdr3_nt: TGTGCCACCTGGGATGTTTATTATAAGAAACTCTTT
v_call: TRGV9; clone_size: hyperexpanded; j_call: TRGJ1/TRGJ2; cdr3_aa: CALWDSGYKKLF; cdr3_nt: TGTGCCTTGTGGGACTCAGGTTATAAGAAACTCTTT
v_call: TRGV3; clone_size: large; j_call: TRGJP2; cdr3_aa: CATWDIDDWIKTF; cdr3_nt: TGTGCCACCTGGGACATCGACGATTGGATCAAGACGTTT
v_call: TRGV8; clone_size: large; j_call: TRGJ1/TRGJ2; cdr3_aa: CATWDRPEYKKLF; cdr3_nt: TGTGCCACCTGGGATAGGCCTGAATATAAGAAACTCTTT
v_call: TRGV2; clone_size: large; j_call: TRGJ1/TRGJ2; cdr3_aa: CATWDGQEKKLF; cdr3_nt: TGTGCCACCTGGGACGGGCAGGAGAAGAAACTCTTT
v_call: TRGV4; clone_size: large; j_call: TRGJ1/TRGJ2; cdr3_aa: CATWDGGYKKLF; cdr3_nt: TGTGCCACCTGGGATGGAGGCTATAAGAAACTCTTT
v_call: TRGV2; clone_size: large; j_call: TRGJ1/TRGJ2; cdr3_aa: CATWYYYKKLF; cdr3_nt: TGTGCCACCTGGTATTATTATAAGAAACTCTTT
v_call: TRGV8; clone_size: large; j_call: TRGJ1/TRGJ2; cdr3_aa: CATWTPDYKKLF; cdr3_nt: TGTGCCACCTGGACTCCGGATTATAAGAAACTCTTT
v_call: TRGV8; clone_size: large; j_call: TRGJ1/TRGJ2; cdr3_aa: CATWDRGHKKLF; cdr3_nt: TGTGCCACCTGGGATCGGGGGCATAAGAAACTCTTT